This TCR beta chain stems from a study of T cells expressing NK-cell markers. For the study at large: Repertoires of TCR beta were obtained from T cells sorted as CD3+CD56+NKG2C+, CD3+CD56+NKG2C- and CD3+CD56-NKG2C+. One of eight sequenced donors was HCMV-seronegative; the other seven were seropositive. Study-level results: 1.0-7.0% of CD8+ T cells in roughly six donors belonged to dominant NKG2C+ clonotypes.

CDR3 length: 14 residues. Germline assignment: CDR1 LGHDT and CDR2 YNNKEL (reference sequence). For this clonotype: Its target is unknown.

Making the TCR beta cDNA relied on 5'RACE template switching with UMIs. TCRdb reprocessed the 5' RACE reads; each CDR3 protein has one entry and no DNA is given. This repertoire comprises some 440,000 distinct CDR3 sequences; its ten largest clones make up approximately 1.5%. The sequencing sample was made of blood T cells: a sorted CD56 or NKG2C T cell subset, CD4+ or CD8+ T cells, or bulk PBMC T cells (not recorded which). The rearrangement uses TRBV3-1 and TRBJ2-2; TCRdb's D gene call, TRBD2, goes unchecked for lack of DNA. The clonotype was recovered from a woman aged 50 to 65 in good health. CDR3 protein: CASSLTSPTGELFF.